These T cell receptor beta chains were read from a single sample in a study of cytomegalovirus exposure and HLA in healthy donors. This table comes from immunoSEQ multiplex PCR, and its TCRdb copy is limited to in-frame clones, with some not included. This table has 42,000 or so clones, approximately 55% appearing once. Material: PBMCs. The receptors derive from a human donor in good health. Both conserved end residues are part of each CDR3. The D gene is left open where the match is weak. Clone size, where shown, is once, few, many, or a class for clones that have expanded.

clone size: few; V gene: TRBV4-2; J gene: TRBJ2-7; D gene: TRBD2; CDR3 DNA: TGTGCCAGCAGCCAAGAGGGGGGGACTAGGCCCTACGAGCAGTACTTC; CDR3 protein: CASSQEGGTRPYEQYF
clone size: medium-sized; V gene: TRBV7-6; J gene: TRBJ2-7; D gene: TRBD2; CDR3 DNA: TGTGCCAGCAGCCGAGGGACTAGCGGGAGATTGGACTACGAGCAGTACTTC; CDR3 protein: CASSRGTSGRLDYEQYF
clone size: .; V gene: TRBV5-1; J gene: TRBJ1-5; D gene: .; CDR3 DNA: TGCGCCAGCAGCTTGGGTATTAGTCAGCCCCAGCATTTT; CDR3 protein: CASSLGISQPQHF
clone size: once; V gene: TRBV7-2; J gene: TRBJ2-6; D gene: .; CDR3 DNA: TGTGCCAGCTCCTTAGTAGGGGTGTATGGGGCCAACGTCCTGACTTTC; CDR3 protein: CASSLVGVYGANVLTF
clone size: .; V gene: TRBV5-1; J gene: TRBJ2-2; D gene: .; CDR3 DNA: TGCGCCAGCAGCTTGGAGTTGGCGGGGGCAGGCACCAGGGAGCTGTTTTTT; CDR3 protein: CASSLELAGAGTRELFF
clone size: once; V gene: TRBV2; J gene: TRBJ1-2; D gene: .; CDR3 DNA: TGTGCCAGCAGTGAACAGGGGCACTATGGCTACACCTTC; CDR3 protein: CASSEQGHYGYTF
clone size: .; V gene: TRBV28; J gene: TRBJ1-2; D gene: .; CDR3 DNA: TGTGCCAGCAGGGGGACGGGACAATCGTATGGCTACACCTTC; CDR3 protein: CASRGTGQSYGYTF
clone size: few; V gene: TRBV9; J gene: TRBJ2-3; D gene: TRBD2; CDR3 DNA: TGTGCCAGCAGCGTAGGCCCTAGCGGGAGGGATACGCAGTATTTT; CDR3 protein: CASSVGPSGRDTQYF
clone size: few; V gene: TRBV6-4; J gene: TRBJ2-5; D gene: TRBD2; CDR3 DNA: TGTGCCAGCAGTGACGGGACTAGCCTGGGGGAGACCCAGTACTTC; CDR3 protein: CASSDGTSLGETQYF
clone size: .; V gene: TRBV18; J gene: TRBJ1-3; D gene: TRBD1; CDR3 DNA: TGTGCCAGCTCACCGACAGGGGAAGGAAACACCATATATTTT; CDR3 protein: CASSPTGEGNTIYF
clone size: .; V gene: TRBV6-5; J gene: TRBJ2-7; D gene: .; CDR3 DNA: TGTGCCAGCAGTTACTCGCCTAGCAAGACGGTCGAGCAGTACTTC; CDR3 protein: CASSYSPSKTVEQYF
clone size: .; V gene: TRBV5-1; J gene: TRBJ1-2; D gene: .; CDR3 DNA: TGCGCCAGCAGCTTTCCGGAGGCATATGGCTACACCTTC; CDR3 protein: CASSFPEAYGYTF
clone size: few; V gene: TRBV5-6; J gene: TRBJ2-5; D gene: TRBD2; CDR3 DNA: TGTGCCAGCAGCTTGCCGGGCGGGGGGGCGAGTATGAAGACCCAGTACTTC; CDR3 protein: CASSLPGGGASMKTQYF
clone size: .; V gene: TRBV30; J gene: TRBJ2-6; D gene: .; CDR3 DNA: TGTGCCTGGAGTGTCGGGGGTTCCGGGGCCAACGTCCTGACTTTC; CDR3 protein: CAWSVGGSGANVLTF
clone size: few; V gene: TRBV4-2; J gene: TRBJ1-1; D gene: .; CDR3 DNA: TGTGCCAGCAGCCAAGCCCCGGACAAACGTGAAGCTTTCTTT; CDR3 protein: CASSQAPDKREAFF
clone size: few; V gene: TRBV19; J gene: TRBJ1-4; D gene: .; CDR3 DNA: TGTGCCAGTAGTAAGGACAGCTTAAATGAAAAACTGTTTTTT; CDR3 protein: CASSKDSLNEKLFF
clone size: .; V gene: TRBV6-6; J gene: TRBJ2-1; D gene: TRBD2; CDR3 DNA: TGTGCCAGCAGTTACGCTAGCGGGGGGGCCAATGAGCAGTTCTTC; CDR3 protein: CASSYASGGANEQFF